This passage covers 10 T cell receptor beta chains from one sample sequenced in a study of T-cell memory formation after mild COVID-19. TCRdb processed the 5' RACE reads anew with MiXCR; each CDR3 protein has one entry. The sample shows 13,000 or so distinct CDR3 sequences, around 15% of them seen only once. The sequenced sample was PBMCs or a T cell subset sorted from them (not recorded which). The receptors derive from a man between 18 and 29 years old who had mild COVID-19 (a few samples of this study predate the infection). Cell type and time point are not known.

The rearrangement links TRBV7-3 to TRBJ2-1, with D perhaps matching TRBD2 (8 bases). V lost 5 bases and J lost 4, with 18 bases in between. Per the germline V gene, CDR1 is SGHTA and CDR2 is FQGTGA. The CDR3 contains 16 residues. CDR3 DNA sequence: TGTGCCAGCAGCCCGGGGGGGTCAGGGGGTTACAATGAGCAGTTCTTC. It encodes CASSPGGSGGYNEQFF.

This clonotype was found many times. The V and J genes are TRBV4-3 and TRBJ2-7; maybe TRBD1 (5 bases). Germline V gives CDR1 LGHNA, CDR2 YSLEER. V lost 1 base and J lost 2, with 12 bases in between. The CDR3 spans 15 residues. The CDR3 coding sequence is TGCGCCAGCAGCCAAGTTCCCTTAGGGGCCTACGAGCAGTACTTC. Its translation is CASSQVPLGAYEQYF.

Many counts were recorded for this clonotype. This chain joins TRBV4-1 and TRBJ2-7, with D perhaps given as TRBD1 or TRBD2 (6 bases each). The CDR3 has 16 amino acids. The V and J ends lost 3 bases and 4 bases respectively, with 19 bases between them. Germline-derived CDR1 and CDR2 are MGHRA and YSYEKL. As DNA, the CDR3 is TGCGCCAGCAGCCATCCCAAAGGGCAGGGGAGGTACGAGCAGTACTTC. It specifies CASSHPKGQGRYEQYF.

This clonotype was found many times. The chain recombines TRBV7-2 with TRBJ2-1, with D unresolved. From germline, CDR1 is SGHTA and CDR2 FQGNSA. There are 12 residues in the CDR3. V was shortened by 4 bases and J by 7 bases, with 8 bases between the two germline ends. The CDR3 protein is CASSSTWNEQFF. The CDR3 DNA reads as TGTGCCAGCAGCTCCACCTGGAATGAGCAGTTCTTC.

Points on this clonotype: The junction does not match germline at one end; this may be a read error. The chain uses TRBV18 and TRBJ2-1; weak D call: TRBD2 (7 bases). The CDR3 extends over 17 amino acids. Germline V CDR1 and CDR2: KGHSH, LQKENI. As DNA, the CDR3 is TGTGACAGCTCACCGACCCCCGGGGGGCCTTCCTACAATGAGCAGTTCTTC. It specifies CDSSPTPGGPSYNEQFF.

The genes are TRBV6-2 or TRBV6-3 and TRBJ2-2, with a tentative D call TRBD2 (7 bases). Trimming left V 7 bases short and J 1 base short, with 16 bases between. From germline, CDR1 is MNHEY and CDR2 SVGEGT. The CDR3 spans 16 residues. CDR3 nucleotide sequence: TGTGCCAGCACCAAGTGGGGGGGCCAGAACACCGGGGAGCTGTTTTTT. Its translation: CASTKWGGQNTGELFF.

The chain carries TRBV6-2 or TRBV6-3 and TRBJ2-5, with D maybe TRBD1 (5 bases). The CDR3 is made up of 17 amino acids. Germline CDR1 is MNHEY and CDR2 is SVGEGT. V was trimmed by 0 bases and J by 2 bases, leaving 16 bases between them. CDR3 region: CASSYSRSVDNQETQYF. CDR3 nucleotides: TGTGCCAGCAGTTACTCGAGGTCGGTGGACAATCAAGAGACCCAGTACTTC.

This clonotype is classed as medium-sized. J is TRBJ2-1 and V is TRBV7-6; no clear D gene. The germline V gene has CDR1 SGHVS and CDR2 FNYEAQ. V gave up 2 bases and J gave up 4 bases, with 9 bases separating them. The CDR3 sequence is 14 residues long. This CDR3 is CASSLRAEYNEQFF. The CDR3, as DNA: TGTGCCAGCAGCTTAAGGGCCGAGTACAATGAGCAGTTCTTC.

The V gene is TRBV29-1, the J gene TRBJ2-6; TRBD1 aligns across 9 bases. V lost 7 bases to trimming and J lost 4 bases; unmatched junction nucleotides: 5. The germline gives CDR1 SQVTM, CDR2 ANQGSEA. The CDR3 is 14 residues long. The CDR3 nucleotides are TGCAGCGCACAGGGGGCGGGAGGGGCCAACGTCCTGACTTTC. It translates to CSAQGAGGANVLTF.

The chain links TRBV5-1 to TRBJ2-2; D not resolved. The CDR3 covers 15 residues. CDR1 and CDR2 (germline): SGHRS, YFSETQ. Trimming stripped 0 bases from V and 3 bases from J, with 9 bases between. CDR3 DNA sequence: TGCGCCAGCAGCTTGGTAAGGCCGGACACCGGGGAGCTGTTTTTT. Protein product: CASSLVRPDTGELFF.